A single sample is the source of the 9 T cell receptor beta chains below, sequenced in a study of vaccination and CD4 T cells after COVID-19 (dated by TCRdb to about 2022). These receptors' antigens are unknown. Libraries were built with PCR. TCRdb shows the sequencer as Illumina iSeq 100. TCR sequencing of DNA from cultured CD4+ T cells used the Oncomine TCR Beta short-read assay at the Johns Hopkins FTIC core. Using fastp at Q25 and MiXCR, TCRdb reprocessed the public reads and kept productive beta chains. Under each unique CDR3 protein, matching rows form one entry showing the most common genes and DNA. A total of about 14,000 distinct CDR3 sequences appear in this sample, roughly 55% of them only once. The ten most abundant clones make up approximately 15% of the sample. Taken with the paper, the label for treatment or condition translates to: roughly 11-day PBMC culture with coronavirus spike peptide pools or control peptides (ViraFEST assay).

Sequenced input: CD4+ T cells from blood, cultured in vitro. These receptors were obtained from a human donor who had recovered from COVID-19.

The genes are TRBV5-4 and TRBJ2-5, with D maybe TRBD1 (5 bases). The CDR3 runs 13 residues. Germline V lookup: CDR1 SGHNT, CDR2 YYREEE (reference sequence). Trimming took off 2 bases at V and 5 bases at J, with 10 bases between the two ends. CDR3 DNA: TGTGCCAGCAGCTTCAGGGTTGAGGAGACCCAGTACTTC. This gives the protein CASSFRVEETQYF.

This rearrangement joins TRBV11-2 to TRBJ2-3, with 9 bases matching TRBD1. V lost 3 bases and J lost 4; bases outside the gene matches: 8. The CDR3 consists of 16 residues. Germline V gene sequence: CDR1 SGHAT, CDR2 FQNNGV. The CDR3 DNA reads TGTGCCAGCAGCTTCGTGACAGGGGGGGCAGCAGATACGCAGTATTTT. Its translation is CASSFVTGGAADTQYF.

The table lists this clonotype with a few counts. One end of the junction fails to match germline, which may point to a read error. This chain joins TRBV7-7 and TRBJ2-3; D remains ambiguous. CDR3 length: 13 residues. Germline CDR1 reads SSHAT; CDR2 reads FNYEAQ (reference sequence). The CDR3 spells CASSSGRTDTQYF. CDR3 nucleotides: TGTGCTAGCAGCTCTGGACGCACAGATACGCAGTATTTT.

This clonotype came up a few times. V usage is TRBV5-6 and J usage is TRBJ2-5; perhaps TRBD1 as D (5 bases). Germline V gene lookup returns CDR1 SGHDT and CDR2 YYEEEE. CDR3 size: 12 residues. Trimming removed 4 bases at V and 5 bases at J, with 9 bases between. The CDR3 region is CASSQGRETQYF. Written as DNA, the CDR3 is TGTGCCAGCAGCCAGGGTCGGGAGACCCAGTACTTC.

This clonotype was recorded a few times. This chain connects TRBV6-2 or TRBV6-3 to TRBJ2-1, with 9 positions matching TRBD1. Germline V gene lookup returns CDR1 MNHEY and CDR2 SVGEGT. With 6 bases clipped from V and 2 bases from J, the junction kept 2 bases outside the gene matches. The CDR3 contains 14 residues. CDR3 loop: CASRDRGTYNEQFF. The CDR3 region has the DNA TGTGCCAGCAGGGACAGGGGCACCTACAATGAGCAGTTCTTC.

This chain links TRBV28 with TRBJ2-1; D gene uncertain. The CDR3 sequence is 17 residues long. Germline V gives CDR1 MDHEN, CDR2 SYDVKM. Trimming removed 4 bases at V and 4 bases at J, with 20 bases between. The CDR3 loop reads CASSSPWSLSPYNEQFF. Here the CDR3 DNA reads TGTGCCAGCAGTTCCCCGTGGAGTCTAAGCCCTTACAATGAGCAGTTCTTC.

The gene calls are TRBV4-1 and TRBJ1-2, with TRBD1 as a possible D gene (6 bases). The V gene's germline CDR1 is MGHRA and CDR2 YSYEKL. V dropped 0 bases and J dropped 4 bases, with 18 bases sitting between them. This CDR3 has 17 residues. The DNA of the CDR3 is TGCGCCAGCAGCCAAGAAATAAATCGACAGGTTACCTATGGCTACACCTTC. Translated, it gives CASSQEINRQVTYGYTF.

This clonotype has only a few counts. CDR3 region: CASSPDGYYGYTF. The CDR3 DNA is TGTGCCTCCTCTCCGGACGGCTACTATGGCTACACCTTC. The chain combines TRBV30 with TRBJ1-2, with D unresolved. The CDR3 length is 13 residues. CDR1 and CDR2 (germline): GTSNPN, SVGIG (reference sequence). Trimming pared 7 bases from V and 3 bases from J, leaving 15 bases between.

The chain carries TRBV7-6 and TRBJ2-2, with D unclear. There are 13 residues in the CDR3. V lost 5 bases and J 6 bases, leaving 10 bases between the germline ends. Germline CDR1 SGHVS, CDR2 FNYEAQ. The CDR3 sequence: CASSPQRAGELFF. The CDR3 nucleotides are TGTGCCAGCAGCCCGCAAAGGGCCGGGGAGCTGTTTTTT.